The clone carrying this T cell receptor (beta chain) was picked up one time. The authors' processing: Estimation of nucleated cell counts relied on the amplification of reference gene primers. Profiled with immunoSEQ multiplex PCR; TCRdb holds only in-frame clones, not every one. V, J and clone size reflect that table, while D and trimming were determined from the DNA. The data show under 400,000 clones, approximately 88% seen once. This sample was taken from a study of blood T cell repertoires in COVID-19. For the study at large: From the United States, Italy and Spain came samples of acute and convalescent COVID-19. From T cells, B-cell-depleted T cells, or PBMCs came the material, which was cDNA or gDNA.

Germline V gene data show CDR1 as LNHNV and CDR2 as YYDKDF (reference sequence). There are 16 residues in the CDR3. V lost 0 bases to trimming and J lost 6 bases; unmatched junction nucleotides: 2. Followed over time, Seattle patients had been enrolled while infection was active. The rearrangement links TRBV15 to TRBJ1-6; 10 nucleotides agree with TRBD1. The sequence was obtained from a woman aged 25 to 45 with COVID-19, enrolled during active disease. The source material was peripheral blood. The CDR3 DNA sequence: TGTGCCACCAGCAGAGAGGACAGGGGGGGTAATTCACCCCTCCACTTT. It translates to CATSREDRGGNSPLHF. Full variable domain (outside the CDR3, taken from reference TRBV15 and TRBJ1-6): DAMVIQNPRYQVTQFGKPVTLSCSQTLNHNVMYWYQQKSSQAPKLLFHYYDKDFNNEADTPDNFQSRRPNTSFCFLDIRSPGLGDTAMYLCATSREDRGGNSPLHFGNGTRLTVT.